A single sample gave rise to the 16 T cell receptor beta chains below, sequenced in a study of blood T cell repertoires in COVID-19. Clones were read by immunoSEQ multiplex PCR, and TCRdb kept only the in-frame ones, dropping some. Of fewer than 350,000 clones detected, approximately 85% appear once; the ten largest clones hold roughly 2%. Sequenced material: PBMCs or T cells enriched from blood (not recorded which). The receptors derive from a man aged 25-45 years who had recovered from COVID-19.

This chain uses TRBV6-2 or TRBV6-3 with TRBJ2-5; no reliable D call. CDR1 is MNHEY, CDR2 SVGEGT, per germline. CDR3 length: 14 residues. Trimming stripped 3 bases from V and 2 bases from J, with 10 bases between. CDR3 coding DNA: TGTGCCAGCAGTTATGGAGAGGAACAAGAGACCCAGTACTTC. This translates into CASSYGEEQETQYF.

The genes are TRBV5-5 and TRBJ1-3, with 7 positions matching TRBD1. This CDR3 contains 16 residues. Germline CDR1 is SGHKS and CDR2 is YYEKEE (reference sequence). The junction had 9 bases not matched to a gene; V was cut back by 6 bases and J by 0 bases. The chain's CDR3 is CASTQTGILSGNTIYF. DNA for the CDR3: TGTGCCAGCACCCAGACAGGGATCCTCTCTGGAAACACCATATATTTT.

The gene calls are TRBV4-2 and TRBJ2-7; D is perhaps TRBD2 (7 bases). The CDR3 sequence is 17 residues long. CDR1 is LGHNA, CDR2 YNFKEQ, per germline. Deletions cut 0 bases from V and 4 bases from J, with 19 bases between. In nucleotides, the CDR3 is TGTGCCAGCAGCCAAGATGGCGGGGGCTGGATTGGTTACGAGCAGTACTTC. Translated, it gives CASSQDGGGWIGYEQYF.

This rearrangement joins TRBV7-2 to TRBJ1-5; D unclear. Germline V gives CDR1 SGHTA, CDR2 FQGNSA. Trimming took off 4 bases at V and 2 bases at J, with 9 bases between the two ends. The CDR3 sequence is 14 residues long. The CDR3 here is CASSSGGGNQPQHF. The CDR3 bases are TGTGCCAGCAGCTCCGGCGGGGGCAATCAGCCCCAGCATTTT.

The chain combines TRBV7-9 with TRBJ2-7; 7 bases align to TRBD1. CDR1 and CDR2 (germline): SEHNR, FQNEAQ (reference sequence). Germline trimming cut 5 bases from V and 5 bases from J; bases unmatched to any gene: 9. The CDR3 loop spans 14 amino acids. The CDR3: CASSLSTGSNEQYF. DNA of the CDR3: TGTGCCAGCAGCCTTTCGACAGGGTCTAACGAGCAGTACTTC.

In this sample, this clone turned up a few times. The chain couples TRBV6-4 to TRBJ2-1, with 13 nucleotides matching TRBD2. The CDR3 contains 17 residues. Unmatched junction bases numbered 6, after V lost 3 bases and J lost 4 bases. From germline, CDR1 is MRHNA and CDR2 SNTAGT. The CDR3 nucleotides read TGTGCCAGCAGTGATTCCACTAGCGGGGGGGGGTACAATGAGCAGTTCTTC. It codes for CASSDSTSGGGYNEQFF.

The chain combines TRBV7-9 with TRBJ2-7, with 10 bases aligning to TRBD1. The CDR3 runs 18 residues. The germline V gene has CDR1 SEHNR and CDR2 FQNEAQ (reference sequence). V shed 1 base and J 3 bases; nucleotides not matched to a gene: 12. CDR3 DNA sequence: TGTGCCAGCAGCTTAGGTCTAATCGGGACAGGGGTTAGCTACGAGCAGTACTTC. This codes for CASSLGLIGTGVSYEQYF.

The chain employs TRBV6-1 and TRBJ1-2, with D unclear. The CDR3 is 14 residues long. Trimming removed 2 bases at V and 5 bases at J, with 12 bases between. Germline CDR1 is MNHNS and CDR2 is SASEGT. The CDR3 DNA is TGTGCCAGCAGTGAACCTCGGGTCTGGTATGGCTACACCTTC. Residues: CASSEPRVWYGYTF.

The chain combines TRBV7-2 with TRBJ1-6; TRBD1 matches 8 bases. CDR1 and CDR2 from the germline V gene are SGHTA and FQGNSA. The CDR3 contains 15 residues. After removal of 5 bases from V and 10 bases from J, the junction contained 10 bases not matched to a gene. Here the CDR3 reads CASSPGTGITSPLHF. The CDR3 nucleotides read TGTGCCAGCAGCCCCGGGACAGGCATTACCTCACCCCTCCACTTT.

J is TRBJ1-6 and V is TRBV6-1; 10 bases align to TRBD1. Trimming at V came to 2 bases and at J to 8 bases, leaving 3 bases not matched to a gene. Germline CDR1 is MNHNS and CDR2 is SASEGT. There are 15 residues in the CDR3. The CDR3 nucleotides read TGTGCCAGCAGTGAATCCGACAGGGGGCATTCACCCCTCCACTTT. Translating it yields CASSESDRGHSPLHF.

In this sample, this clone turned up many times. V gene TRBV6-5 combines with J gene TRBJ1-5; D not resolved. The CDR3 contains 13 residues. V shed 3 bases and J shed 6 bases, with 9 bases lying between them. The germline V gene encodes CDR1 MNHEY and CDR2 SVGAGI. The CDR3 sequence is CASSYGLTQPQHF. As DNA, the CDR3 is TGTGCCAGCAGTTATGGACTGACTCAGCCCCAGCATTTT.

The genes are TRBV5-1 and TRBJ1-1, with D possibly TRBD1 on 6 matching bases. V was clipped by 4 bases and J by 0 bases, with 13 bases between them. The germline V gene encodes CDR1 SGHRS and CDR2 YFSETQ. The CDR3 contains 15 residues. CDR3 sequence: CASSPGTSLNTEAFF. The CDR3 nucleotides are TGCGCCAGCAGCCCTGGGACATCCTTGAACACTGAAGCTTTCTTT.

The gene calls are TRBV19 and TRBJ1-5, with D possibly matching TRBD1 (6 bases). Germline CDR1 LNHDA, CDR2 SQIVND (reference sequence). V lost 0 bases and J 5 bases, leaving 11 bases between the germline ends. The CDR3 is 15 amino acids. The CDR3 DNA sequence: TGTGCCAGTAGTATAGACTGGAGGACAGATCAGCCCCAGCATTTT. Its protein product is CASSIDWRTDQPQHF.

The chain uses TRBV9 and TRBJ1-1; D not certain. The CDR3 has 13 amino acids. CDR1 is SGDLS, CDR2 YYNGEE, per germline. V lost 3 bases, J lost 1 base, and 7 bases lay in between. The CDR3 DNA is TGTGCCAGCAGCGGTAGCCCGAACACTGAAGCTTTCTTT. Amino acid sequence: CASSGSPNTEAFF.

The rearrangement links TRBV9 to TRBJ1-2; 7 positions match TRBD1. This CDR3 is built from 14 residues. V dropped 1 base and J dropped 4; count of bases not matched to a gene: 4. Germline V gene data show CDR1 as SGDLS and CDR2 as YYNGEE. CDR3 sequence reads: CASSVNSGGYGYTF. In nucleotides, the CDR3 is TGTGCCAGCAGCGTAAATTCAGGGGGCTATGGCTACACCTTC.

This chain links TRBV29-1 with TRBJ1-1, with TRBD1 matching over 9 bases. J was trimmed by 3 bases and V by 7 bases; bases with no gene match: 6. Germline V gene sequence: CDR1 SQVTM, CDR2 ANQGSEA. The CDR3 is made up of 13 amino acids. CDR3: CSGDRGTYTEAFF. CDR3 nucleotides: TGCAGCGGTGACAGGGGGACGTACACTGAAGCTTTCTTT. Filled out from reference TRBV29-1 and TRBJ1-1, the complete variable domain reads SAVISQKPSRDICQRGTSLTIQCQVDSQVTMMFWYRQQPGQSLTLIATANQGSEATYESGFVIDKFPISRPNLTFSTLTVSNMSPEDSSIYLCSGDRGTYTEAFFGQGTRLTVV.